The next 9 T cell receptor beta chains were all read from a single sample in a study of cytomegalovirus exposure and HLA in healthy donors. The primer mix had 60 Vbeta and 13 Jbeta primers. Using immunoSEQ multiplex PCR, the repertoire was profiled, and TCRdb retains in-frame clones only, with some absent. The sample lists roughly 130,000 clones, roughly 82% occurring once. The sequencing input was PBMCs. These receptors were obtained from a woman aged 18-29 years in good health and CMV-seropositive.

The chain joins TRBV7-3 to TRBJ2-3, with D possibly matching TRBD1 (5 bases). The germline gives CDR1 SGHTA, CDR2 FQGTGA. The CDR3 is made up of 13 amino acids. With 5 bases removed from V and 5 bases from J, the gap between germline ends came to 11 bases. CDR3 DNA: TGTGCCAGCAGCGACTCTAGGGGAGATACGCAGTATTTT. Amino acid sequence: CASSDSRGDTQYF.

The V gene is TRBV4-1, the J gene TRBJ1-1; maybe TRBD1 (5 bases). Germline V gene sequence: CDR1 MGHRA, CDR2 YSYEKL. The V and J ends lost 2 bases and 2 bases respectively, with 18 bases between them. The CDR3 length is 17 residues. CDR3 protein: CASSQPLRGPSNTEAFF. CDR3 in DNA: TGCGCCAGCAGCCAACCTCTTAGGGGCCCGTCTAACACTGAAGCTTTCTTT.

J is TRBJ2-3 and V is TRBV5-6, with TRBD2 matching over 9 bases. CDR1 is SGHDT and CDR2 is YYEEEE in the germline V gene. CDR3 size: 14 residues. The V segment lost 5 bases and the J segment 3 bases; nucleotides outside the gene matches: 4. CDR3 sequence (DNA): TGTGCCAGCAGTTCTAGCGGGGTGACAGATACGCAGTATTTT. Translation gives CASSSSGVTDTQYF. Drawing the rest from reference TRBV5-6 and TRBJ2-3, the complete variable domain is DAGVTQSPTHLIKTRGQQVTLRCSPKSGHDTVSWYQQALGQGPQFIFQYYEEEERQRGNFPDRFSGHQFPNYSSELNVNALLLGDSALYLCASSSSGVTDTQYFGPGTRLTVL.

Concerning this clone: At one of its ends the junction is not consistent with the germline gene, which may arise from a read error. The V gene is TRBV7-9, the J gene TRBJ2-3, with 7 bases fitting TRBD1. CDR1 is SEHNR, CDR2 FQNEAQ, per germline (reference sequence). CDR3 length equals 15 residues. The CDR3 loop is CSSTLGQPSTDTQYF. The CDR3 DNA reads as TGTTCCAGCACCCTGGGACAGCCGAGCACAGATACGCAGTATTTT.

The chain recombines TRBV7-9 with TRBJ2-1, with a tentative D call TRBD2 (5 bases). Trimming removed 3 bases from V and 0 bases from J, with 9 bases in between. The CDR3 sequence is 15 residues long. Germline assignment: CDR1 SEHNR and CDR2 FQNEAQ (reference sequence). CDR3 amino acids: CASSFPGSSYNEQFF. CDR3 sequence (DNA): TGTGCCAGCAGCTTCCCGGGGTCCTCCTACAATGAGCAGTTCTTC. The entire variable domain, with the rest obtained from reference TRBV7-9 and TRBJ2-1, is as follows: DTGVSQNPRHKITKRGQNVTFRCDPISEHNRLYWYRQTLGQGPEFLTYFQNEAQLEKSRLLSDRFSAERPKGSFSTLEIQRTEQGDSAMYLCASSFPGSSYNEQFFGPGTRLTVL.

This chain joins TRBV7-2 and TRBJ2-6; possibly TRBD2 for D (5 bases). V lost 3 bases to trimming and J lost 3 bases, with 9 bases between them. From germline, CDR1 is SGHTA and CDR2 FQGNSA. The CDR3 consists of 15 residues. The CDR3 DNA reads TGTGCCAGCAGCTTGGCGGGTGGTGGGGCCAACGTCCTGACTTTC. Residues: CASSLAGGGANVLTF.

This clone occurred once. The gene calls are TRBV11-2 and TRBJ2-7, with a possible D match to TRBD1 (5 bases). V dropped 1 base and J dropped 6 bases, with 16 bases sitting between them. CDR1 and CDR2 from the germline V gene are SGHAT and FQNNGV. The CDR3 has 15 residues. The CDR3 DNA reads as TGTGCCAGCAGCTTAGCGGGTGGGGCAGTCTCCGAGCAGTACTTC. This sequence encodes CASSLAGGAVSEQYF.

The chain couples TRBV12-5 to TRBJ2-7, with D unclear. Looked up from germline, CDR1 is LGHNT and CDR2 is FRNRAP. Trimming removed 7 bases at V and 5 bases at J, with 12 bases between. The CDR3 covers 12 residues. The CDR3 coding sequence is TGTGCTAGTGCTTGGTACCGGGACGAGCAGTACTTC. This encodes CASAWYRDEQYF.

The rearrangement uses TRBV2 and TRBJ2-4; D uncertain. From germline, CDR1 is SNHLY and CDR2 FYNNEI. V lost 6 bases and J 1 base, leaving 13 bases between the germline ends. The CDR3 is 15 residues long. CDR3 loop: CASSPDSAAKNIQYF. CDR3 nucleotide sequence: TGTGCCAGCAGCCCCGACTCCGCGGCCAAAAACATTCAGTACTTC. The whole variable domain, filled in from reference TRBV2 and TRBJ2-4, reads EPEVTQTPSHQVTQMGQEVILRCVPISNHLYFYWYRQILGQKVEFLVSFYNNEISEKSEIFDDQFSVERPDGSNFTLKIRSTKLEDSAMYFCASSPDSAAKNIQYFGAGTRLSVL.